These 9 T cell receptor beta chains were all obtained from the same sample, sequenced in a study of response to subunit inactivated influenza vaccine. TCRdb analysed the RT-PCR reads with MiXCR anew, one entry per CDR3 protein. The repertoire includes approximately 500,000 distinct CDR3 sequences, less than 25% of them detected once, and about 2.8% sits in the top ten. The sample was also reused in another study, on T cells expressing NK-cell markers. Per that paper: UMIs accompanied the 5'RACE template switching by which TCR beta cDNA was made.

The source material was CD4+ T cells sorted from PBMCs, sampled 12 days after vaccination. These TCRs come from a man aged 45-65 years who received an inactivated influenza vaccine.

This chain uses TRBV9 with TRBJ2-4, with D possibly TRBD2 on 5 matching bases. This CDR3 comprises 14 residues. Germline loops: CDR1 SGDLS, CDR2 YYNGEE. Deletions cut 0 bases from V and 6 bases from J, with 10 bases between. Here the CDR3 reads CASSVGGEINIQYF. The CDR3 region has the DNA TGTGCCAGCAGCGTAGGGGGAGAAATAAACATTCAGTACTTC. The full variable domain, completed using reference TRBV9 and TRBJ2-4, is DSGVTQTPKHLITATGQRVTLRCSPRSGDLSVYWYQQSLDQGLQFLIQYYNGEERAKGNILERFSAQQFPDLHSELNLSSLELGDSALYFCASSVGGEINIQYFGAGTRLSVL.

CDR3 nucleotides: TGTGCCAGCAGTCGGCCCCCGGTAGAGACCCAGTACTTC. As protein: CASSRPPVETQYF. The V gene is TRBV6-2 or TRBV6-3, the J gene TRBJ2-5; D is unresolved. Germline V lookup: CDR1 MNHEY, CDR2 SVGEGT. Trimming stripped 5 bases from V and 4 bases from J, with 11 bases between. The CDR3 is 13 residues long.

This clonotype was observed a few times. V and J are TRBV3-1 and TRBJ2-7; D is ambiguous. The CDR3 is 12 amino acids. Germline V gene data show CDR1 as LGHDT and CDR2 as YNNKEL (reference sequence). Between the trimmed V and J ends, which lost 3 bases and 3 bases, there was a span of 6 bases. The CDR3 loop is CASSHTFYEQYF. CDR3 DNA sequence: TGTGCCAGCAGCCACACGTTCTACGAGCAGTACTTC.

This clonotype was found a few times. V gene TRBV20-1 combines with J gene TRBJ1-1; D may be TRBD1 (5 bases). CDR3 length: 14 amino acids. Germline V gene lookup returns CDR1 DFQATT and CDR2 SNEGSKA (reference sequence). V shed 5 bases and J shed 2 bases, with 15 bases lying between them. This CDR3 is CSAAMDNLNTEAFF. In nucleotides, the CDR3 is TGCAGTGCTGCTATGGACAACCTCAACACTGAAGCTTTCTTT.

There are a few counts of this clonotype. The gene calls are TRBV7-2 and TRBJ2-3, with D uncertain. CDR1 and CDR2 (germline): SGHTA, FQGNSA. The CDR3 runs to 14 residues. The V and J ends lost 5 bases and 0 bases respectively, with 9 bases between them. The CDR3 is CASSPMESTDTQYF. CDR3 DNA sequence: TGTGCCAGCAGCCCGATGGAGAGCACAGATACGCAGTATTTT.

This clonotype was seen at least ten times. V and J are TRBV5-1 and TRBJ2-2; D may be TRBD1 (5 bases). CDR1 and CDR2 from the germline V gene are SGHRS and YFSETQ. The CDR3 is made up of 13 amino acids. V shed 4 bases and J shed 1 base, with 5 bases lying between them. CDR3 DNA: TGCGCCAGCAGCGGACAGAACACCGGGGAGCTGTTTTTT. Its protein product is CASSGQNTGELFF.

This clonotype came up a few times. J is TRBJ2-7 and V is TRBV5-6; 10 positions agree with TRBD2. Germline lookup yields CDR1 SGHDT and CDR2 YYEEEE. The V segment lost 1 base and the J segment 3 bases; nucleotides outside the gene matches: 4. CDR3 length: 15 amino acids. The CDR3 loop reads CASSLNLAGDYEQYF. CDR3 bases: TGTGCCAGCAGCTTGAATCTAGCGGGAGACTACGAGCAGTACTTC.

This clonotype was seen a few times. J is TRBJ2-3 and V is TRBV15, with 8 bases aligning to TRBD2. CDR1 LNHNV and CDR2 YYDKDF come from the germline V gene (reference sequence). The CDR3 has 15 amino acids. V dropped 3 bases and J dropped 7; count of bases not matched to a gene: 9. CDR3 loop: CATSSDTGGAHTQYF. CDR3 sequence (DNA): TGTGCCACCAGCAGTGATACGGGGGGGGCACATACGCAGTATTTT.

V is TRBV30 and J is TRBJ2-5, with a possible D match to TRBD2 (5 bases). Deletions cut 1 base from V and 2 bases from J, with 8 bases between. CDR3 length: 13 amino acids. Germline V gives CDR1 GTSNPN, CDR2 SVGIG (reference sequence). In DNA form, the CDR3 reads TGTGCCTGGAGTGGGACTCATCAAGAGACCCAGTACTTC. It encodes CAWSGTHQETQYF.